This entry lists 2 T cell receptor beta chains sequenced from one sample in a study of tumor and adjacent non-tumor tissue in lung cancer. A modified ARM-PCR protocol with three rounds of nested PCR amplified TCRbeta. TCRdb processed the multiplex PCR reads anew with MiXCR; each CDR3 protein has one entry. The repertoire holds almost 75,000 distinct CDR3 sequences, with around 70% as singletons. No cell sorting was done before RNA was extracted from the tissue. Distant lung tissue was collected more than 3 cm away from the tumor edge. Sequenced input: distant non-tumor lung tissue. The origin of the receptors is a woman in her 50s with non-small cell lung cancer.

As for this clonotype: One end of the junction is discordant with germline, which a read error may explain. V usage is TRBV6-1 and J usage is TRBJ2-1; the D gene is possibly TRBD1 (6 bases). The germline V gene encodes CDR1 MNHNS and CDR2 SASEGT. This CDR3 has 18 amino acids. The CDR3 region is CTSTLKGGGVGSYNEQFF. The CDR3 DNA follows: TGTACCAGCACCCTCAAAGGGGGTGGGGTAGGCTCCTACAATGAGCAGTTCTTC.

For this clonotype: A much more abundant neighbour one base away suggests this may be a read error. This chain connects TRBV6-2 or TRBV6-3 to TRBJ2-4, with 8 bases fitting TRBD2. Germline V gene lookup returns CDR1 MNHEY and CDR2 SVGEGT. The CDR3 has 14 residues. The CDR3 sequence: CVSSMSGSSGIQYF. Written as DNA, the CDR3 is TGTGTCAGCAGTATGAGCGGGAGTAGTGGCATTCAGTACTTC.